The present TCR beta chain was sequenced within a study of blood T cell repertoires in COVID-19. At the level of the study: Donors in the United States, Italy and Spain gave samples during acute or convalescent COVID-19. PBMCs, B-cell-depleted T cells, or T cells were the source of the cDNA or gDNA that made up the material.

In the study's own analysis: Quantification of nucleated cells was approximated via reference gene primer amplification. Libraries were prepared by immunoSEQ multiplex PCR; TCRdb keeps only in-frame clonotypes and omits some of them. The DNA gave D and trimming, while V, J and clone size come from that table. Among about 170,000 clones listed, approximately 92% were seen once. CDR3 length equals 13 residues. Germline V lookup: CDR1 ENHRY, CDR2 SYGVKD. V was shortened by 11 bases and J by 7 bases, with 20 bases between the two germline ends. The receptor was derived from a woman aged 45-60 years with acute or convalescent COVID-19. V and J are TRBV10-3 and TRBJ1-2; D is uncertain. Sequencing was performed on peripheral blood. The CDR3 coding sequence is TGTGCCTCAACTACGGACTCGAGGGTTGGCTACACCTTC. It yields the protein CASTTDSRVGYTF.